This is a list of T cell receptor beta chains from one sample in a study of CD8+ T cells in alopecia areata. Data came from immunoSEQ multiplex PCR; TCRdb stores just in-frame clones and leaves some out. The profile shows some 180,000 clones, around 63% of them singletons. Sequencing used CD4+ T cells sorted from blood, obtained at week 0. Receptors were obtained from a human donor with alopecia areata. The CDR3 runs from the conserved cysteine through the conserved F or W. Each record gives: clone size, V gene, J gene, D gene, CDR3 DNA, CDR3 protein. The D gene is left open where the match is weak. Not every row has a clone size; where given, it reads once, few, many or a size class.

clone_size: once; v_call: TRBV27; j_call: TRBJ1-6; d_call: -; cdr3_nt: TGTGCCAGTGGGTGGAGGGTGGAATCACCCCTCCACTTT; cdr3_aa: CASGWRVESPLHF
clone_size: -; v_call: TRBV5-1; j_call: TRBJ1-2; d_call: -; cdr3_nt: TGCGCCAGCAGCTTGGACAGTCAGGGCTACACCTTC; cdr3_aa: CASSLDSQGYTF
clone_size: -; v_call: TRBV4-1; j_call: TRBJ1-5; d_call: -; cdr3_nt: TGCGCCAGCAGTGGCCGGTCTGGGGATCAGCCCCAGCATTTT; cdr3_aa: CASSGRSGDQPQHF
clone_size: -; v_call: TRBV29-1; j_call: TRBJ2-1; d_call: TRBD1; cdr3_nt: TGCAGCGCAGGACAGGCATTCTACAATGAGCAGTTCTTC; cdr3_aa: CSAGQAFYNEQFF
clone_size: -; v_call: TRBV7-9; j_call: TRBJ2-3; d_call: TRBD1; cdr3_nt: TGTGCCAGCAGCTGGGCGACAGGGGGAGATACGCAGTATTTT; cdr3_aa: CASSWATGGDTQYF
clone_size: -; v_call: TRBV9; j_call: TRBJ2-7; d_call: -; cdr3_nt: TGTGCCAGCAGCGCCAGGGAGTGGTCCTACGAGCAGTACTTC; cdr3_aa: CASSAREWSYEQYF
clone_size: -; v_call: TRBV4-2; j_call: TRBJ2-5; d_call: TRBD2; cdr3_nt: TGTGCCAGCAGCCCAGGACTAGCGGGGCAAGAGACCCAGTACTTC; cdr3_aa: CASSPGLAGQETQYF
clone_size: once; v_call: TRBV15; j_call: TRBJ1-5; d_call: TRBD1; cdr3_nt: TGTGCCACCAGCAGAGCTTGGACAGGGGGTGGCAATCAGCCCCAGCATTTT; cdr3_aa: CATSRAWTGGGNQPQHF
clone_size: -; v_call: TRBV5-1; j_call: TRBJ2-1; d_call: -; cdr3_nt: TGCGCCAGCAGCTTATCTAGCAGCTCCTACAATGAGCAGTTCTTC; cdr3_aa: CASSLSSSSYNEQFF
clone_size: few; v_call: TRBV29-1; j_call: TRBJ1-1; d_call: TRBD1; cdr3_nt: TGCAGCGTGTCGGACAGGGGTAGAGCTGAAGCTTTCTTT; cdr3_aa: CSVSDRGRAEAFF
clone_size: -; v_call: TRBV29-1; j_call: TRBJ1-5; d_call: -; cdr3_nt: TGCAGCGCCGTCCTGGGCAGAGCTAATCAGCCCCAGCATTTT; cdr3_aa: CSAVLGRANQPQHF
clone_size: -; v_call: TRBV29-1; j_call: TRBJ2-3; d_call: TRBD1; cdr3_nt: TGCAGCGTTGCACCAGGGGGCCGTAGCACAGATACGCAGTATTTT; cdr3_aa: CSVAPGGRSTDTQYF
clone_size: -; v_call: TRBV19; j_call: TRBJ2-1; d_call: TRBD2; cdr3_nt: TGTGCCAGTAGTAACAGCGGGGGGTACAATGAGCAGTTCTTC; cdr3_aa: CASSNSGGYNEQFF
clone_size: once; v_call: TRBV30; j_call: TRBJ1-1; d_call: -; cdr3_nt: TGTGCCTGGAGTGTCGGGCTCCCCGGTACTGAAGCTTTCTTT; cdr3_aa: CAWSVGLPGTEAFF
clone_size: once; v_call: TRBV4-1; j_call: TRBJ1-2; d_call: -; cdr3_nt: TGCGCCAGCAGCCAAATAACAGGGAATGGCTACACCTTC; cdr3_aa: CASSQITGNGYTF
clone_size: -; v_call: TRBV27; j_call: TRBJ1-1; d_call: -; cdr3_nt: TGTGCCACCGTCACGGATCCTCCCATGAACACTGAAGCTTTCTTT; cdr3_aa: CATVTDPPMNTEAFF